The rows below give T cell receptor beta chains drawn from one sample of a study of blood T cell repertoires in COVID-19. TCRdb keeps only in-frame clones here, not all; method: immunoSEQ multiplex PCR. This table has 250,000 to 350,000 clones, about 85% appearing once. The sequencing input was peripheral blood. Receptor source: a young man with active or convalescent COVID-19. The conserved cysteine and the conserved F or W are not part of the CDR3 here. D genes are given only for firm matches.

v_gene: TRBV3-1/TRBV3-2; d_gene: NA; CDR3aa: ASSPGIRGSQTQY
v_gene: TRBV5-1; d_gene: NA; CDR3aa: ASSFTGFGNEQF
v_gene: TRBV19; d_gene: NA; CDR3aa: ASSIGGFKGIATNEKLF
v_gene: TRBV19; d_gene: TRBD2; CDR3aa: ASSPLAGAYNEQF
v_gene: TRBV5-1; d_gene: TRBD1; CDR3aa: ASKGTAQETQY
v_gene: TRBV7-2; d_gene: NA; CDR3aa: ASRYDGLMGTEAF
v_gene: TRBV6-2/TRBV6-3; d_gene: TRBD2; CDR3aa: ASSLAGGPSRTQY
v_gene: TRBV19; d_gene: TRBD2; CDR3aa: ASSIDAGTTYEQY
v_gene: TRBV28; d_gene: NA; CDR3aa: AARQDNYNEQF
v_gene: TRBV7-9; d_gene: TRBD1; CDR3aa: ASSFSGTVSYEQY
v_gene: TRBV7-9; d_gene: TRBD1; CDR3aa: ASRQGGNYGYT
v_gene: TRBV3-1/TRBV3-2; d_gene: NA; CDR3aa: ASSRGNLNTEAF
v_gene: TRBV5-6; d_gene: NA; CDR3aa: ASSWRTRYEQY
v_gene: TRBV28; d_gene: TRBD1; CDR3aa: ASKDRPFREQY
v_gene: TRBV23-1; d_gene: TRBD2; CDR3aa: ASRNGGDGELF
v_gene: TRBV2; d_gene: NA; CDR3aa: ASHGGGTDTQY